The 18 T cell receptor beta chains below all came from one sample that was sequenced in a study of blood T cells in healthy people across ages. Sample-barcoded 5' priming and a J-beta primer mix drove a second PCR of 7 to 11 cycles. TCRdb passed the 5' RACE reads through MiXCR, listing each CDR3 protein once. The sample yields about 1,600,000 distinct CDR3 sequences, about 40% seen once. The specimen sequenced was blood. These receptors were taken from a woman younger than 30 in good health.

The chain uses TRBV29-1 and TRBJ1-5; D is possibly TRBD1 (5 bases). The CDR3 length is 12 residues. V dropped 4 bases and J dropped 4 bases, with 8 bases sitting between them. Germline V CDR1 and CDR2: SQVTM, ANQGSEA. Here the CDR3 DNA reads TGCAGCGTTGGGGGGGTGAATCAGCCCCAGCATTTT. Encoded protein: CSVGGVNQPQHF. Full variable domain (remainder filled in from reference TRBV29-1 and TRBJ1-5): SAVISQKPSRDICQRGTSLTIQCQVDSQVTMMFWYRQQPGQSLTLIATANQGSEATYESGFVIDKFPISRPNLTFSTLTVSNMSPEDSSIYLCSVGGVNQPQHFGDGTRLSIL.

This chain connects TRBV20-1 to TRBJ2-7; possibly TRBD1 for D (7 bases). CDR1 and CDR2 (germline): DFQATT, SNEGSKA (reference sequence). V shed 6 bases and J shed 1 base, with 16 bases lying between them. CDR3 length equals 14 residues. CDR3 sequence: CSARGATQSYEQYF. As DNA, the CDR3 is TGCAGTGCCAGGGGGGCTACCCAATCCTACGAGCAGTACTTC.

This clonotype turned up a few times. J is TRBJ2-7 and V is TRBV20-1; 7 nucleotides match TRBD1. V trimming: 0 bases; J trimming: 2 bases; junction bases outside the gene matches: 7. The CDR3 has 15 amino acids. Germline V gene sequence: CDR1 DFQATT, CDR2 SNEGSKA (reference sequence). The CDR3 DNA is TGCAGTGCTAGAGACCGAATGGGGACAGCCTACGAGCAGTACTTC. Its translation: CSARDRMGTAYEQYF.

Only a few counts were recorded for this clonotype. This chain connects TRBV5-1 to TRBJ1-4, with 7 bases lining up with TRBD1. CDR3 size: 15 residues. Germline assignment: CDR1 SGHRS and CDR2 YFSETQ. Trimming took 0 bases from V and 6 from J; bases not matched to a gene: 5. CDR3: CASSLDARGDEKLFF. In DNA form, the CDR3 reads TGCGCCAGCAGCTTGGACGCCAGGGGGGATGAAAAACTGTTTTTT.

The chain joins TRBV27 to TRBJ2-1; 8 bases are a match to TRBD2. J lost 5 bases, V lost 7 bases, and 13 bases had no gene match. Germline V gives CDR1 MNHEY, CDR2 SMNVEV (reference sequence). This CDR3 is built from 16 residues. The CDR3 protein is CASNPIAGTTDNEQFF. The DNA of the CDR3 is TGTGCCAGCAACCCAATAGCGGGGACGACAGACAATGAGCAGTTCTTC.

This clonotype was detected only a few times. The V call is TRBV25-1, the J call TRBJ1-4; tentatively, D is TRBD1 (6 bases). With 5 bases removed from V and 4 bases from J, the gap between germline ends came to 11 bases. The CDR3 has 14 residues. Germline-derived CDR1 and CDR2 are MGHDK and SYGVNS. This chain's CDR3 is CASSPQGLNEKLFF. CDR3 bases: TGTGCCAGCAGTCCACAGGGCCTTAATGAAAAACTGTTTTTT.

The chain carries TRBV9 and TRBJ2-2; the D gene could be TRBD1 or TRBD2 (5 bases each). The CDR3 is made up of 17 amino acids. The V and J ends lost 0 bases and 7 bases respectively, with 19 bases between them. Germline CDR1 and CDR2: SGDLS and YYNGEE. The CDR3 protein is CASSVEDGDLPDGELFF. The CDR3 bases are TGTGCCAGCAGCGTAGAAGATGGGGACCTACCGGACGGGGAGCTGTTTTTT.

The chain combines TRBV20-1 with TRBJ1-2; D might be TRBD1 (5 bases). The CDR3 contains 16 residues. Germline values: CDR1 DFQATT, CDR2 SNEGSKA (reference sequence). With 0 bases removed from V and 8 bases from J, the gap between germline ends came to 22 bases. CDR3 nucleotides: TGCAGTGCTAGAGATCTTGGAGGGGCCCCGTATCAAGGCTACACCTTC. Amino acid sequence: CSARDLGGAPYQGYTF.

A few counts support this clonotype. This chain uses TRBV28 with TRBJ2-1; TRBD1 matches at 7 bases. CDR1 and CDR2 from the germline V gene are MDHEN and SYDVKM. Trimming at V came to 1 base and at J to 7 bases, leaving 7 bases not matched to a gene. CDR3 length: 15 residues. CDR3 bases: TGTGCCAGCAGTTTATTTACCGGGACAGCGAATGAGCAGTTCTTC. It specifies CASSLFTGTANEQFF.

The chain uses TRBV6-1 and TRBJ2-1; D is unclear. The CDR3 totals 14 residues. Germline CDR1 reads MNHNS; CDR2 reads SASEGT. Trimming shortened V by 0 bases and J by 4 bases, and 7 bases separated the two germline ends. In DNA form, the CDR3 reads TGTGCCAGCAGTGAAGCCTGGGGATACAATGAGCAGTTCTTC. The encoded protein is CASSEAWGYNEQFF.

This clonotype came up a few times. The CDR3 sequence is CASSPRAGVGTEAFF. Here the CDR3 DNA reads TGTGCCAGCAGTCCCCGGGCAGGAGTAGGCACTGAAGCTTTCTTT. The chain uses TRBV6-5 and TRBJ1-1; D gene uncertain. Trimming took 5 bases from V and 4 from J, leaving 17 bases between them. The germline V gene encodes CDR1 MNHEY and CDR2 SVGAGI. The CDR3 is 15 residues long.

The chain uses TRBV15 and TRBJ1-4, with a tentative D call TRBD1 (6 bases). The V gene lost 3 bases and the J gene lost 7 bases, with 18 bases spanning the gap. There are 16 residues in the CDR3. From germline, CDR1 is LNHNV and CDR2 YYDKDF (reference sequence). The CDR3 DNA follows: TGTGCCACCAGCAGGGCGACAGGCGCCCCTACTGAAAAACTGTTTTTT. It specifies CATSRATGAPTEKLFF.

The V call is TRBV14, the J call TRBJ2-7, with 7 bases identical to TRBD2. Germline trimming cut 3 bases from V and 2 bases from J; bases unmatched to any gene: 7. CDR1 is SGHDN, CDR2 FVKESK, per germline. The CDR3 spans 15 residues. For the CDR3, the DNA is TGTGCCAGCAGCCACCCCGGGAGGCCACCCTACGAGCAGTACTTC. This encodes CASSHPGRPPYEQYF.

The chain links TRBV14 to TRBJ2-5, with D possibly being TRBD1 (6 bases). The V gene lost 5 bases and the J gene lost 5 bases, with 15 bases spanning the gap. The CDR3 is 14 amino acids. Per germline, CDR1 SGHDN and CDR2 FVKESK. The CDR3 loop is CASSKRGSAETQYF. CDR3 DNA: TGTGCCAGCAGCAAGAGGGGGTCCGCGGAGACCCAGTACTTC.

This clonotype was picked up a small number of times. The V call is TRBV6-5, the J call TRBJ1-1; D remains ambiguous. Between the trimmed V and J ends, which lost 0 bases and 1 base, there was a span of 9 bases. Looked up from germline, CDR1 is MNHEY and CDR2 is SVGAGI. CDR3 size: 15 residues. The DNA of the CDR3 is TGTGCCAGCAGTTACTCCACAGATCCGAACACTGAAGCTTTCTTT. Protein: CASSYSTDPNTEAFF.

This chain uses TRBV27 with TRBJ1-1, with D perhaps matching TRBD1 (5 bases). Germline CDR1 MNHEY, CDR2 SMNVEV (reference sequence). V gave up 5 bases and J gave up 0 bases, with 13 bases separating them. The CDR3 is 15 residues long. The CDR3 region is CASSAGTPMNTEAFF. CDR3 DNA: TGTGCCAGCAGTGCCGGGACTCCAATGAACACTGAAGCTTTCTTT.

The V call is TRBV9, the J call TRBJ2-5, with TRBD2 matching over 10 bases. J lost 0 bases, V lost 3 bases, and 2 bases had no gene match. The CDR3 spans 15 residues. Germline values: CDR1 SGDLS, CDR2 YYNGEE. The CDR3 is CASSGTSGNQETQYF. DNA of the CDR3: TGTGCCAGCAGCGGGACTAGCGGCAACCAAGAGACCCAGTACTTC.

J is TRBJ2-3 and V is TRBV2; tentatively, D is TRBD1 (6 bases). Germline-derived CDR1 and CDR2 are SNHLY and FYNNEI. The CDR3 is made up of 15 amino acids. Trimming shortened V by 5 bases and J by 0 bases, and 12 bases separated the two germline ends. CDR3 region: CASSYEQGSTDTQYF. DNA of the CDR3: TGTGCCAGCAGTTACGAACAGGGCAGCACAGATACGCAGTATTTT.